These T cell receptor beta chains were read from a single sample in a study of blood T cell repertoires in COVID-19. Profiling relied on immunoSEQ multiplex PCR, and the TCRdb table lists in-frame clones only, not all of them. This table holds under 200,000 clones, around 84% found once. The sample consisted of peripheral blood. Receptors were obtained from a woman between 65 and 79 years old with COVID-19, enrolled during active disease. Both conserved end residues are part of each CDR3.

TRBV30	TRBJ1-2	CAWGTGQGANGYTF
TRBV19	TRBJ1-1	CASSIDGQRNTEAFF
TRBV11-2	TRBJ1-2	CASSPDRDYGYTF
TRBV27	TRBJ2-5	CASSRIRQVQETQYF
TRBV19	TRBJ2-5	CASSTNLPGTQYF
TRBV28	TRBJ1-2	CASSPRGGGVLGYTF
TRBV4-1	TRBJ2-7	CASSQGGLSSYEQYF
TRBV9	TRBJ1-3	CASSVEGQGTNTIYF
TRBV9	TRBJ2-3	CASSASTEDTQYF
TRBV3-1/TRBV3-2	TRBJ2-3	CASRNTAAGGTDTQYF
TRBV28	TRBJ1-1	CASSRDRGGNTEAFF
TRBV30	TRBJ1-4	CAWSKRFDEKLFF
TRBV2	TRBJ2-1	CASVGGRNEQFF
TRBV29-1	TRBJ1-1	CSVYTPRGGEAFF
TRBV20-1	TRBJ1-4	CSAPFNEKLFF
TRBV25-1	TRBJ2-1	CASTGTGYNEQFF
TRBV30	TRBJ2-5	CAWSADRGQETQYF
TRBV7-6	TRBJ2-1	CASSWDRVNEQFF
TRBV5-1	TRBJ1-1	CASSSYRVNTEAFF
TRBV14	TRBJ2-1	CASSHKITLAGGRNEQFF
TRBV4-1	TRBJ1-2	CASSQGGDRHGYTF
TRBV6-2/TRBV6-3	TRBJ2-5	CASSQLKGAQETQYF
TRBV5-6	TRBJ1-4	CASSLGQLNEKLFF
TRBV9	TRBJ2-1	CASSALLAGAYNEQFF
TRBV4-1	TRBJ1-1	CASSQNLPLVTEAFF
TRBV21-1	TRBJ2-5	CASTGCRGNQETQYF
TRBV7-2	TRBJ1-2	CASSPPGQGNGYTF
TRBV19	TRBJ2-4	CASRGTASNIQYF
TRBV2	TRBJ2-5	CATGLGETQYF
TRBV4-1	TRBJ2-5	CASSQSDSDGETQYF
TRBV6-5	TRBJ1-1	CASGRQGNTEAFF
TRBV5-1	TRBJ2-3	CASSLGLAVSTDTQYF
TRBV28	TRBJ2-6	CASSSGLSGANVLTF
TRBV19	TRBJ2-5	CAVAGGRLGTQYF
TRBV5-1	TRBJ1-5	CASSLEGGSNQPQHF
TRBV28	TRBJ2-4	CASSYGGTPAKNIQYF
TRBV5-5	TRBJ1-2	CASSGGQGFSGYTF
TRBV7-2	TRBJ1-2	CASSSQYRQGNYGYTF
TRBV5-1	TRBJ1-2	CASSLVGDLNYGYTF
TRBV11-2	TRBJ2-7	CASVGGVRRDSYEQYF
TRBV29-1	TRBJ2-2	CSAKSGTGDTGELFF
TRBV5-1	TRBJ2-3	CASRPGLAGTSTDTQYF
TRBV20-1	TRBJ1-1	CSAPYTEAFF
TRBV30	TRBJ1-1	CAWRRGNTEAFF
TRBV5-6	TRBJ1-2	CASSPWTVDGYTF
TRBV6-5	TRBJ1-6	CASSYSALSGNSPLHF
TRBV6-1	TRBJ1-3	CASSDRGYKSSGNTIYF
TRBV5-1	TRBJ1-1	CASSGARGGANTEAFF
TRBV2	TRBJ1-6	CASSPSVRNNSPLHF
TRBV7-9	TRBJ2-1	CASSSSLGEQFF